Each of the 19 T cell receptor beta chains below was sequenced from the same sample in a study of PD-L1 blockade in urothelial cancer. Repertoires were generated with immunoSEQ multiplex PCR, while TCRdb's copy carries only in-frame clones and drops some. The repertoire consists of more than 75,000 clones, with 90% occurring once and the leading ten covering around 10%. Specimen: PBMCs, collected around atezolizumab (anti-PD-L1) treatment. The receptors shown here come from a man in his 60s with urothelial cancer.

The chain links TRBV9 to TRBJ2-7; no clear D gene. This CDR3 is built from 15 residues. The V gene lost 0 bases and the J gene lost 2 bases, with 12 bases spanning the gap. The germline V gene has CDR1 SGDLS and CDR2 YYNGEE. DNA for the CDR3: TGTGCCAGCAGCGTAGGAATCGACAAGACCTACGAGCAGTACTTC. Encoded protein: CASSVGIDKTYEQYF.

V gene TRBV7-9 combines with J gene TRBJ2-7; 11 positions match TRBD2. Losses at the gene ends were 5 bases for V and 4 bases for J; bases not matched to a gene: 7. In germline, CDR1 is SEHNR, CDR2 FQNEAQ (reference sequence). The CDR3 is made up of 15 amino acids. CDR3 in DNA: TGTGCCAGCAGCGTGGGACTAGCGGAACTATACGAGCAGTACTTC. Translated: CASSVGLAELYEQYF. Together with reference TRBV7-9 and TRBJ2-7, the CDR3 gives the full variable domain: DTGVSQNPRHKITKRGQNVTFRCDPISEHNRLYWYRQTLGQGPEFLTYFQNEAQLEKSRLLSDRFSAERPKGSFSTLEIQRTEQGDSAMYLCASSVGLAELYEQYFGPGTRLTVT.

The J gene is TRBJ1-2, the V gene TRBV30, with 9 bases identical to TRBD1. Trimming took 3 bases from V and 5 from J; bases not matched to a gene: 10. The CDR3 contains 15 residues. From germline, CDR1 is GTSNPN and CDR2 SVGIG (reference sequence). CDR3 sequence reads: CAWSDRDREEYGYTF. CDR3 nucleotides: TGTGCCTGGAGCGACCGGGACAGGGAAGAGTATGGCTACACCTTC.

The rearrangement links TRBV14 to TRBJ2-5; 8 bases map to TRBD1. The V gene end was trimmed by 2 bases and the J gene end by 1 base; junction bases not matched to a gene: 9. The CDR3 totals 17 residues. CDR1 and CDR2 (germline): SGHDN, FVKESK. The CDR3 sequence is CASSQRGGTGIQETQYF. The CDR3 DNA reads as TGTGCCAGCAGCCAAAGGGGTGGGACAGGAATCCAAGAGACCCAGTACTTC.

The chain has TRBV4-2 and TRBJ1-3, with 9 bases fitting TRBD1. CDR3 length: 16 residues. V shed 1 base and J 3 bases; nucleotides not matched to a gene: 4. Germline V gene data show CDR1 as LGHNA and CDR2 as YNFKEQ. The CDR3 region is CASSQAGQGGGNTIYF. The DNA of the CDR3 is TGTGCCAGCAGCCAAGCGGGACAGGGTGGTGGAAACACCATATATTTT.

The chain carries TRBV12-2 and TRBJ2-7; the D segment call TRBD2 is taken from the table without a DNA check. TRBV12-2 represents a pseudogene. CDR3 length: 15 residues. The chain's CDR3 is CTRRGLARNSYEQYF. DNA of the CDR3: TGTACAAGACGCGGGCTAGCGCGGAATTCCTACGAGCAGTACTTC.

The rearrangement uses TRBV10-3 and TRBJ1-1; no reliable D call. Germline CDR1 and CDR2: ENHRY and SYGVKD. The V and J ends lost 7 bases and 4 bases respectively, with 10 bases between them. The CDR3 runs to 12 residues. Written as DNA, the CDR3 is TGTGCCATCAAAACACCGGGCACTGAAGCTTTCTTT. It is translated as CAIKTPGTEAFF.

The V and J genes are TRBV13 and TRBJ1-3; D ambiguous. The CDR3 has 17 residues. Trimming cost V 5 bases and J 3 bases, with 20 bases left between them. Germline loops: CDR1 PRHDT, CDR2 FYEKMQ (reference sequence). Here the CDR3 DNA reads TGTGCCAGCAGCCTCCGGGGTCCGACAACGATTGGAAACACCATATATTTT. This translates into CASSLRGPTTIGNTIYF.

CDR3: CASSLDRLSKNIQYF. As DNA, the CDR3 is TGTGCCAGCAGCTTAGACAGGCTGTCCAAAAACATTCAGTACTTC. This sequence joins TRBV7-2 and TRBJ2-4; tentatively, D is TRBD1 (5 bases). This CDR3 contains 15 residues. The V gene's germline CDR1 is SGHTA and CDR2 FQGNSA. V gave up 1 base and J gave up 2 bases, with 9 bases separating them.

As DNA, the CDR3 is TGTGCCAGCATCATGGGGGGGCTAGCGCCCTACAATGAGCAGTTCTTC. Its translation: CASIMGGLAPYNEQFF. This chain uses TRBV28 with TRBJ2-1; tentative D call: TRBD2 (7 bases). The germline gives CDR1 MDHEN, CDR2 SYDVKM. V was pared by 7 bases and J by 2 bases, with 18 bases between. This CDR3 has 16 amino acids.

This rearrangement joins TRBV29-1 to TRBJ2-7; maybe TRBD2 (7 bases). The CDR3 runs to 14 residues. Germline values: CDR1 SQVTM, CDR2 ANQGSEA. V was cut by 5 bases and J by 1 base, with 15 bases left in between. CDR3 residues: CSVSGGGRSYEQYF. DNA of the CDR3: TGCAGCGTTTCTGGCGGGGGCAGGTCCTACGAGCAGTACTTC.

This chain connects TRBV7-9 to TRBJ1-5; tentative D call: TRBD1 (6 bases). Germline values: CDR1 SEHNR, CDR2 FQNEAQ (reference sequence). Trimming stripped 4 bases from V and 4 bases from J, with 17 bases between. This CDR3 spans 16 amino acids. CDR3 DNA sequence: TGTGCCAGCAGCTGGAACCAGGGGAGTCGGAATCAGCCCCAGCATTTT. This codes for CASSWNQGSRNQPQHF.

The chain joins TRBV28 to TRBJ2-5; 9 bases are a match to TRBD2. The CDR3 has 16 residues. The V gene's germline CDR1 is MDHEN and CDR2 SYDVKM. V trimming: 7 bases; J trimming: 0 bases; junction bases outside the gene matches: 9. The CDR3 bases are TGTGCCAGCATGGGGACCATAGCGGGGGACCAAGAGACCCAGTACTTC. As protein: CASMGTIAGDQETQYF.

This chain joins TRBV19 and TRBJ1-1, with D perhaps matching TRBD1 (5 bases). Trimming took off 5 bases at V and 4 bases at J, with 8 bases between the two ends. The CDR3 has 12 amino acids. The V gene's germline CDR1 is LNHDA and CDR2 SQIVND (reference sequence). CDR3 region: CASSGDSTEAFF. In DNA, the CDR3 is TGTGCCAGTAGTGGTGACAGCACTGAAGCTTTCTTT.

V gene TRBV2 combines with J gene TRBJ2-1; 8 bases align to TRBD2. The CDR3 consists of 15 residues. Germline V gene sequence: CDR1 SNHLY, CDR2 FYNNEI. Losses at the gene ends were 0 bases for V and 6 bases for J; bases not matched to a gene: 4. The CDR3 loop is CASSEASGRVNEQFF. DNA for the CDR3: TGTGCCAGCAGTGAAGCGTCCGGGAGGGTCAATGAGCAGTTCTTC.

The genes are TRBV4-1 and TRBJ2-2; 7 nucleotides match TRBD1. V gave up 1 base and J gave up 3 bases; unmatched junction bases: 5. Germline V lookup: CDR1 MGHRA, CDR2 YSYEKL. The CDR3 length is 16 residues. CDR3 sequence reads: CASSQGQGPYTGELFF. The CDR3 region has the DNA TGCGCCAGCAGCCAAGGACAGGGACCTTACACCGGGGAGCTGTTTTTT.

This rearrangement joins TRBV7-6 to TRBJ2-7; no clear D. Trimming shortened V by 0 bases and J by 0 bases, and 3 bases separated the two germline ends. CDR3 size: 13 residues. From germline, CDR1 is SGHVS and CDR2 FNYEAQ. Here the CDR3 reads CASSLASSYEQYF. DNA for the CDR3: TGTGCCAGCAGCTTAGCCTCCTCCTACGAGCAGTACTTC.

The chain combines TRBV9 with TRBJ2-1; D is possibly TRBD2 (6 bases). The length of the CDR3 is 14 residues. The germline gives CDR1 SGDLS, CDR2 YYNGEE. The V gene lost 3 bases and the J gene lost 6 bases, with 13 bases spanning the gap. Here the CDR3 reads CASSATRGINEQFF. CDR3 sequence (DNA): TGTGCCAGCAGCGCGACTAGGGGTATCAATGAGCAGTTCTTC.

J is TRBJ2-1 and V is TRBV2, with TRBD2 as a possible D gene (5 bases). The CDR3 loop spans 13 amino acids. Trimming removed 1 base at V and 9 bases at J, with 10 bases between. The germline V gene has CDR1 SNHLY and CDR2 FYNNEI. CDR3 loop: CASSEEVGVEQFF. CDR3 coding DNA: TGTGCCAGCAGTGAAGAGGTCGGGGTTGAGCAGTTCTTC. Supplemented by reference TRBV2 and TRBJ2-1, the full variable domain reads EPEVTQTPSHQVTQMGQEVILRCVPISNHLYFYWYRQILGQKVEFLVSFYNNEISEKSEIFDDQFSVERPDGSNFTLKIRSTKLEDSAMYFCASSEEVGVEQFFGPGTRLTVL.